The sequence of this T cell receptor (beta chain) was determined in a study of T-cell memory formation after mild COVID-19. Findings of the study overall: Contracting clones from day 15 to 85 showed balanced CD4/CD8; later expanders favored CD4+. Mainly CM and EM harbored the contracting CD4+ clones; mainly EMRA harbored the CD8+ ones.

A single record per CDR3 protein comes from TCRdb applying MiXCR to the 5' RACE reads. The data show hundreds of thousands of distinct CDR3 sequences, with about a fifth seen just once and approximately 8% held by the top ten. A word on this clonotype: Antigen: not known.

Sequencing was carried out using PBMCs or a T cell subset sorted from them (not recorded which). This TCR was recovered from an adult woman who had mild COVID-19 (a few samples of this study predate the infection). Cell type and time point are not known.

The CDR3 loop is CASSLAVQGGQPQHF. The DNA of the CDR3 is TGTGCCAGCAGTTTAGCGGTACAGGGAGGCCAGCCCCAGCATTTT. The rearrangement joins TRBV12-3 or TRBV12-4 to TRBJ1-5, with TRBD1 as a possible D gene (6 bases). V was pared by 0 bases and J by 7 bases, with 13 bases between. The CDR3 has 15 residues.